This TCR beta chain was recovered during a study of OX40 agonist ivuxolimab in advanced cancers. Libraries were prepared by immunoSEQ multiplex PCR; TCRdb keeps only in-frame clonotypes and omits some of them. Of tens of thousands of clones in the sample, approximately 81% are singletons; the top ten hold about 3%. The CDR3 consists of 14 residues. The germline CDR1 and CDR2 sequences are ENHRY and SYGVKD. V was clipped by 0 bases and J by 5 bases, with 10 bases between them. This clone appeared a single time. The V and J genes are TRBV10-3 and TRBJ1-1, with D perhaps matching TRBD1 (5 bases). The source material was CD4+ or CD8+ T cells sorted from blood, sampled in a trial of the OX40 agonist ivuxolimab. The TCR comes from an adult with an advanced solid tumor such as melanoma, head and neck, liver or kidney cancer. The CDR3 sequence: CAISESMGGTEAFF. As DNA, the CDR3 is TGTGCCATCAGTGAGTCGATGGGGGGGACTGAAGCTTTCTTT.